The 27 T cell receptor beta chains below come from one sample, sequenced in a study of PD-L1 blockade in urothelial cancer. Time point of the sample: peripheral blood 6 weeks after treatment start. Measured with immunoSEQ multiplex PCR; TCRdb has only the in-frame clones, and not every one. Counted here are roughly 120,000 clones, more than 85% occurring once; the ten biggest clones make up 1.5% to 2%. The starting material was PBMCs, obtained around atezolizumab (anti-PD-L1) treatment. These receptors came from a man aged 55 to 70 with urothelial cancer.

This clone appeared a single time. The J gene is TRBJ2-1, the V gene TRBV11-2; maybe TRBD2 (6 bases). V lost 3 bases and J 6 bases, leaving 18 bases between the germline ends. Germline CDR1 SGHAT, CDR2 FQNNGV. This CDR3 spans 16 amino acids. For the CDR3, the DNA is TGTGCCAGCAGCTTGACCACGGATACTAGCCCCAATGAGCAGTTCTTC. This gives the protein CASSLTTDTSPNEQFF.

This clone has just a few counts. The gene calls are TRBV7-2 and TRBJ2-1, with D possibly being TRBD2 (6 bases). The CDR3 spans 16 residues. V was cut by 1 base and J by 7 bases, with 17 bases left in between. Germline CDR1 and CDR2: SGHTA and FQGNSA. Here the CDR3 reads CASSLVGGRGGNEQFF. In DNA form, the CDR3 reads TGTGCCAGCAGCTTAGTAGGTGGGCGGGGCGGTAATGAGCAGTTCTTC.

The chain joins TRBV10-1 to TRBJ2-1; D not certain. This CDR3 has 12 amino acids. Germline V gene lookup returns CDR1 WNHNN and CDR2 SYGVQD (reference sequence). Trimming removed 2 bases from V and 6 bases from J, with 5 bases in between. In nucleotides, the CDR3 is TGCGCCAGCAGTGAGCTAGGCAATGAGCAGTTCTTC. Protein: CASSELGNEQFF.

This clone was detected only a few times. This chain uses TRBV5-4 with TRBJ1-1, with no clear D. The CDR3 runs to 13 residues. The V end was cut by 5 bases, the J end by 1 base, with 9 bases between. In germline, CDR1 is SGHNT, CDR2 YYREEE (reference sequence). CDR3 in amino acids: CASRQVGNTEAFF. The DNA of the CDR3 is TGTGCCAGCAGGCAGGTGGGGAACACTGAAGCTTTCTTT.

V usage is TRBV5-1 and J usage is TRBJ2-1; tentatively, D is TRBD2 (6 bases). In germline, CDR1 is SGHRS, CDR2 YFSETQ. Trimming took 4 bases from V and 7 from J, leaving 21 bases between them. This CDR3 comprises 16 residues. The CDR3 nucleotides are TGCGCCAGCAGCGGGGAAACGGGACTGCCGGGTAATGAGCAGTTCTTC. Its protein product is CASSGETGLPGNEQFF.

The V gene is TRBV6-1, the J gene TRBJ1-5; 9 nucleotides agree with TRBD1. V lost 6 bases and J lost 4; bases outside the gene matches: 7. The CDR3 length is 15 residues. Germline-derived CDR1 and CDR2 are MNHNS and SASEGT. CDR3 coding DNA: TGTGCCAGCAGCGGGGGACAGGGTCAGAATCAGCCCCAGCATTTT. It is translated as CASSGGQGQNQPQHF.

V gene TRBV4-1 combines with J gene TRBJ2-1; no clear D gene. Trimming stripped 0 bases from V and 2 bases from J, with 8 bases between. The CDR3 covers 15 residues. Germline CDR1 MGHRA, CDR2 YSYEKL. CDR3 sequence reads: CASSQDHPPYNEQFF. In nucleotides, the CDR3 is TGCGCCAGCAGCCAAGATCATCCCCCCTACAATGAGCAGTTCTTC.

The V gene is TRBV5-1, the J gene TRBJ1-2; D is perhaps TRBD1 (6 bases). Trimming shortened V by 2 bases and J by 4 bases, and 15 bases separated the two germline ends. This CDR3 spans 15 amino acids. From germline, CDR1 is SGHRS and CDR2 YFSETQ. The CDR3 sequence is CASSLNGQPGYGYTF. The CDR3 coding sequence is TGCGCCAGCAGCTTAAACGGACAGCCCGGCTATGGCTACACCTTC.

V gene TRBV2 combines with J gene TRBJ2-1; TRBD2 matches at 9 bases. V trimming: 6 bases; J trimming: 15 bases; junction bases outside the gene matches: 12. The V gene's germline CDR1 is SNHLY and CDR2 FYNNEI. The CDR3 has 13 residues. Written as DNA, the CDR3 is TGTGCCAGCAGGCAGACTAGCGGTCTGAAGCCGTTCTTC. This sequence encodes CASRQTSGLKPFF.

This chain connects TRBV7-6 to TRBJ1-1, with 9 bases that match TRBD1. The CDR3 has 14 residues. Germline V gene lookup returns CDR1 SGHVS and CDR2 FNYEAQ. With V trimmed by 7 bases and J by 5 bases, 8 bases remained unmatched. Written as DNA, the CDR3 is TGTGCCAGCATTTTGACAGGGGGAGGTACTGAAGCTTTCTTT. Its translation: CASILTGGGTEAFF.

The V and J genes are TRBV10-3 and TRBJ2-3; 10 bases map to TRBD2. The CDR3 is 15 residues long. The trim removed 6 bases at V and 0 bases at J, leaving 3 bases unmatched. Germline V gene lookup returns CDR1 ENHRY and CDR2 SYGVKD. In DNA form, the CDR3 reads TGTGCCATCAGGGCGGGACTAGCGAGCACAGATACGCAGTATTTT. It yields the protein CAIRAGLASTDTQYF.

The gene calls are TRBV6-1 and TRBJ2-3, with TRBD1 matching over 9 bases. From germline, CDR1 is MNHNS and CDR2 SASEGT. V lost 2 bases and J lost 4; bases outside the gene matches: 4. This CDR3 has 15 amino acids. The chain's CDR3 is CASSEQGTGSDTQYF. The CDR3 region has the DNA TGTGCCAGCAGTGAACAGGGGACAGGGTCAGATACGCAGTATTTT.

The chain carries TRBV7-2 and TRBJ2-1; D uncertain. Germline CDR1 reads SGHTA; CDR2 reads FQGNSA. This CDR3 has 12 amino acids. V was pared by 2 bases and J by 3 bases, with 2 bases between. The CDR3: CASSLYYNEQFF. The CDR3 DNA sequence: TGTGCCAGCAGCTTATACTACAATGAGCAGTTCTTC.

V and J are TRBV6-1 and TRBJ2-3; 8 positions match TRBD1. J was trimmed by 9 bases and V by 6 bases; bases with no gene match: 14. There are 15 residues in the CDR3. Germline V gene data show CDR1 as MNHNS and CDR2 as SASEGT. CDR3 protein: CASRAQGQGAKTQYF. The CDR3 region has the DNA TGTGCCAGCAGAGCCCAGGGGCAGGGGGCTAAGACGCAGTATTTT.

This chain links TRBV7-3 with TRBJ1-1; TRBD1 matches at 8 bases. After removal of 0 bases from V and 4 bases from J, the junction contained 4 bases not matched to a gene. The CDR3 has 15 amino acids. In germline, CDR1 is SGHTA, CDR2 FQGTGA. In nucleotides, the CDR3 is TGTGCCAGCAGCTTAACGACAGGGGCGGGCACTGAAGCTTTCTTT. Translated: CASSLTTGAGTEAFF.

V is TRBV5-1 and J is TRBJ2-7, with TRBD2 as a possible D gene (5 bases). Germline lookup yields CDR1 SGHRS and CDR2 YFSETQ. CDR3 length equals 16 residues. Trimming left V 3 bases short and J 0 bases short, with 16 bases between. For the CDR3, the DNA is TGCGCCAGCAGCTGGCCTGGAGGAACGAGCTCCTACGAGCAGTACTTC. It encodes CASSWPGGTSSYEQYF.

V and J are TRBV5-1 and TRBJ1-1, with TRBD1 as a possible D gene (5 bases). Germline V gene data show CDR1 as SGHRS and CDR2 as YFSETQ. CDR3 length: 13 amino acids. Trimming stripped 4 bases from V and 2 bases from J, with 9 bases between. CDR3 sequence (DNA): TGCGCCAGCAGCAGACAGATCAACACTGAAGCTTTCTTT. Translated: CASSRQINTEAFF.

The gene calls are TRBV2 and TRBJ2-3; 9 bases fit TRBD2. CDR1 and CDR2 (germline): SNHLY, FYNNEI. V was pared by 1 base and J by 6 bases, with 2 bases of the junction left unmatched. The CDR3 covers 14 residues. The CDR3 protein is CASSEGAGGDTQYF. CDR3 nucleotide sequence: TGTGCCAGCAGTGAAGGGGCGGGAGGGGATACGCAGTATTTT. The whole variable domain, filled in from reference TRBV2 and TRBJ2-3, reads EPEVTQTPSHQVTQMGQEVILRCVPISNHLYFYWYRQILGQKVEFLVSFYNNEISEKSEIFDDQFSVERPDGSNFTLKIRSTKLEDSAMYFCASSEGAGGDTQYFGPGTRLTVL.

This chain joins TRBV28 and TRBJ2-2, with 12 positions matching TRBD2. Germline V CDR1 and CDR2: MDHEN, SYDVKM. The CDR3 sequence is 19 residues long. Unmatched junction bases numbered 13, after V lost 2 bases and J lost 6 bases. The DNA for the CDR3 is TGTGCCAGCAGTTTAGCTAGCGGGAGGGCCGGGGCTATTGCCGGGGAGCTGTTTTTT. Translation gives CASSLASGRAGAIAGELFF.

J is TRBJ2-7 and V is TRBV28; TRBD2 might be the D (5 bases). This CDR3 has 14 amino acids. Trimming removed 7 bases from V and 3 bases from J, with 16 bases in between. Germline CDR1 and CDR2: MDHEN and SYDVKM. The DNA for the CDR3 is TGTGCCAGCAATCCCATGGGCGCGGGCTACGAGCAGTACTTC. It yields the protein CASNPMGAGYEQYF.

The chain recombines TRBV5-6 with TRBJ2-7; D is perhaps TRBD2 (6 bases). The CDR3 is 14 amino acids. CDR1 and CDR2 from the germline V gene are SGHDT and YYEEEE. V gave up 4 bases and J gave up 6 bases, with 17 bases separating them. CDR3 amino acids: CASSDPGGTLEQYF. CDR3 sequence (DNA): TGTGCCAGCAGCGACCCCGGGGGTACCCTCGAGCAGTACTTC.

This sequence joins TRBV7-2 and TRBJ2-2, with TRBD2 as a possible D gene (5 bases). CDR1 SGHTA and CDR2 FQGNSA come from the germline V gene. V shed 5 bases and J shed 5 bases, with 15 bases lying between them. This CDR3 has 15 residues. CDR3 in DNA: TGTGCCAGCAGCCCCGGGAATTTCGGAACCGGGGAGCTGTTTTTT. It is translated as CASSPGNFGTGELFF.

The gene calls are TRBV5-6 and TRBJ2-7; maybe TRBD2 (6 bases). The CDR3 is 15 amino acids. Germline CDR1 is SGHDT and CDR2 is YYEEEE. The V gene lost 6 bases and the J gene lost 0 bases, with 16 bases spanning the gap. CDR3 DNA sequence: TGTGCCAGCACTTGGATGGAGGGATTCTCCTACGAGCAGTACTTC. Encoded protein: CASTWMEGFSYEQYF.

The chain recombines TRBV27 with TRBJ2-3, with D possibly matching TRBD2 (5 bases). This CDR3 has 14 residues. With 5 bases removed from V and 8 bases from J, the gap between germline ends came to 17 bases. CDR1 is MNHEY and CDR2 is SMNVEV in the germline V gene (reference sequence). CDR3 bases: TGTGCCAGCAGTCCTCCCCCCACGAGGGCTACGCAGTATTTT. Protein product: CASSPPPTRATQYF.

The chain uses TRBV6-1 and TRBJ2-4; 15 positions agree with TRBD2. With 2 bases clipped from V and 15 bases from J, the junction kept 8 bases outside the gene matches. The germline gives CDR1 MNHNS, CDR2 SASEGT. The CDR3 covers 15 residues. The CDR3 bases are TGTGCCAGCAGTGAAAGGGGGACTAGCGGGGGGCTGGGGTACTTC. The encoded protein is CASSERGTSGGLGYF.

The J gene is TRBJ2-7, the V gene TRBV23-1; tentatively, D is TRBD1 (6 bases). TRBV23-1 is filed as an ORF, its function uncertain. The CDR3 consists of 12 residues. Trimming pared 9 bases from V and 5 bases from J, leaving 14 bases between. CDR3 in amino acids: CARKTRGNEQYF. The DNA for the CDR3 is TGCGCCAGGAAGACCAGGGGAAACGAGCAGTACTTC.

V gene TRBV7-8 combines with J gene TRBJ2-5, with TRBD1 matching 7 bases. V lost 3 bases, J lost 5 bases, and 6 bases stayed unmatched. Germline V lookup: CDR1 SGHVS, CDR2 FQNEAQ. CDR3 size: 14 residues. The CDR3 reads CASSLGTVGETQYF. DNA for the CDR3: TGTGCCAGCAGCTTGGGGACAGTAGGGGAGACCCAGTACTTC.